The T cell receptor (beta chain) under discussion was sequenced for a study of cytomegalovirus exposure and HLA in healthy donors. Study results and caveats: Earlier results showed most TCR beta V segments being productive about 90% or about 30% of the time.

With 5 bases clipped from V and 6 bases from J, the junction kept 11 bases outside the gene matches. Germline CDR1 reads MNHEY; CDR2 reads SMNVEV (reference sequence). The CDR3 spans 16 residues. The PCR had 60 Vbeta and 13 Jbeta primers. Profiled with immunoSEQ multiplex PCR; TCRdb holds only in-frame clones, not every one. The sample comprises about 200,000 clones, about four fifths of which are singletons, and approximately 1.5% rests with the top ten. Turning to this clone: Its antigen is as yet unknown.

Sample: PBMCs. V is TRBV27 and J is TRBJ1-5, with 9 bases identical to TRBD1. The origin of this receptor is a girl aged 5 to 17 in good health and CMV-seropositive. In DNA, the CDR3 is TGTGCCAGCAGTGCGCTAATACAGGGGGCAGGTCAGCCCCAGCATTTT. This translates into CASSALIQGAGQPQHF.